This T cell receptor beta chain was identified in a study of T cells of healthy individuals. CDR3 length: 10 amino acids. One entry per CDR3 protein results from TCRdb running MiXCR on the 5' RACE reads. The table records 90,000 to 100,000 distinct CDR3 sequences, 17% of them present only once. The chain links TRBV12-1 to TRBJ1-1. TRBV12-1 is given as a pseudogene. The TCR was taken from a human donor in good health. Here the CDR3 DNA reads TGCCCTACAGCGAACACTGAAGCTTTCTTT. Its translation: CPTANTEAFF.